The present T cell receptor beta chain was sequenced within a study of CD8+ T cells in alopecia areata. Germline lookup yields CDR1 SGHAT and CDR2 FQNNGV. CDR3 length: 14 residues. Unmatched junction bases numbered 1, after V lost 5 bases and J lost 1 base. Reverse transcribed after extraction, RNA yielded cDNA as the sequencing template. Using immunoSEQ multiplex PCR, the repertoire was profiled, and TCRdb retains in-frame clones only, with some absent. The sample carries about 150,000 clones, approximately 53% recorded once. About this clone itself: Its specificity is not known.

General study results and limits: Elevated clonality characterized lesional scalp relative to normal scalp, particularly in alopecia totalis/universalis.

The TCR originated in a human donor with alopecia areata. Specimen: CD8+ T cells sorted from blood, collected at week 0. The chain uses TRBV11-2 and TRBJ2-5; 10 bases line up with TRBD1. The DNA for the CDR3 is TGTGCCAGCAGCCGGGACAGGGGCCAAGAGACCCAGTACTTC. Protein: CASSRDRGQETQYF.